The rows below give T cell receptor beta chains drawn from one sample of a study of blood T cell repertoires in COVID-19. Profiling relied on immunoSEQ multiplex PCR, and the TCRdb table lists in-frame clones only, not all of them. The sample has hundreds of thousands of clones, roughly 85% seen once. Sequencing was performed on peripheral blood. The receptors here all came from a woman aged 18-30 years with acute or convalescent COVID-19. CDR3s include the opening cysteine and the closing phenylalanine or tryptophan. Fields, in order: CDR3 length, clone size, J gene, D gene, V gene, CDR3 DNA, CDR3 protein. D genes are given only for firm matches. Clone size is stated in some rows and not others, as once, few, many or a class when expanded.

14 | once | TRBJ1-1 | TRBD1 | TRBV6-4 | TGTGCCAGCAGTCTCAAACAGGGGGAAACTGAAGCTTTCTTT | CASSLKQGETEAFF
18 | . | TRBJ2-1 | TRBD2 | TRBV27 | TGTGCCAGCAGTCCACTAGGCGGAACGGGAGGGCCCTACAATGAGCAGTTCTTC | CASSPLGGTGGPYNEQFF
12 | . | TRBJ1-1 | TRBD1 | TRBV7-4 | TGTGCCAGCAGCTTCCAGGGGGCTGAAGCTTTCTTT | CASSFQGAEAFF
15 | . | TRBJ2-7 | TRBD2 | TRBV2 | TGTGCCAGCAGACCACTAGCGGGAACCACCTACGAGCAGTACTTC | CASRPLAGTTYEQYF
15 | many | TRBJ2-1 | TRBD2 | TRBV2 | TGTGCCAGCAGACCGACTAGCGGGGCTTACAATGAGCAGTTCTTC | CASRPTSGAYNEQFF
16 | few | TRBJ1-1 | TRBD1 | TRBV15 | TGTGCCACCAGCAGAGTGGGGGGACAGGGGAACACTGAAGCTTTCTTT | CATSRVGGQGNTEAFF
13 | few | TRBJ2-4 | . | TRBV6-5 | TGTGCCACTAAAGGGGTAGCCAAAAACATTCAGTACTTC | CATKGVAKNIQYF
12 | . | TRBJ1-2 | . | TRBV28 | TGTGCCAGCAACAGACAGAACTATGGCTACACCTTC | CASNRQNYGYTF
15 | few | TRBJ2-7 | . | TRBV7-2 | TGTGCCAGCAGCTTACAGGCGGGAATTTATGGCGAGCAGTACTTC | CASSLQAGIYGEQYF
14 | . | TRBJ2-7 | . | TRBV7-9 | TGTGCCAGCAGCTTAGAGAGGGATTCTAACGAGCAGTACTTC | CASSLERDSNEQYF
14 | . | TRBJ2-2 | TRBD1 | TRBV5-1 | TGCGCCAGCAGCTGGACAGGGATGCCCGGGGAGCTGTTTTTT | CASSWTGMPGELFF
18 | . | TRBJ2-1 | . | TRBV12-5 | TGTGCTAGTGGTTTGGTACGGCGGCAGGCCATAATCGGGGATGAGCAGTTCTTC | CASGLVRRQAIIGDEQFF
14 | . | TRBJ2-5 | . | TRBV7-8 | TGTGCCAGCAGCTTAGCGGGAGGGGGGGAGACCCAGTACTTC | CASSLAGGGETQYF
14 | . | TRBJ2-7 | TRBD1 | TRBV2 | TGTGCCAGCAGCGGACAGGGCGGCTCCTACGAGCAGTACTTC | CASSGQGGSYEQYF
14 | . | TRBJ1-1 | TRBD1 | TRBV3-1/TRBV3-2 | TGTGCCAGCAGCCAGAACCCGACAGGGGACGAAGCTTTCTTT | CASSQNPTGDEAFF
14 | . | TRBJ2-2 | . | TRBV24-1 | TGTGCCACCGCTGCCGGGAGCAGCGCCGGGGAGCTGTTTTTT | CATAAGSSAGELFF
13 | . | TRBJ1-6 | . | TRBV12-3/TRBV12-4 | TGTGCCAGCAGTTTAGACAGGGATTCACCCCTCCACTTT | CASSLDRDSPLHF
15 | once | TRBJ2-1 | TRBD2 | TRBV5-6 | TGTGCCAGCAGCTTTCTAGCGGGGGGGCGGAATGAGCAGTTCTTC | CASSFLAGGRNEQFF
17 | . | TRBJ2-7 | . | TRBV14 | TGTGCCAGCAGCCAAGATACCGGCGGGAAGAGTCTTTGGTGGCAGTACTTC | CASSQDTGGKSLWWQYF
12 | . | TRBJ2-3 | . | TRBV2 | TGTGCCAGCAGACTAGACACAGATACGCAGTATTTT | CASRLDTDTQYF
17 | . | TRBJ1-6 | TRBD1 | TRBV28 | TGTGCCAGCAGTTTGGGGGACAGGAGCTCCTATAATTCACCCCTCCACTTT | CASSLGDRSSYNSPLHF
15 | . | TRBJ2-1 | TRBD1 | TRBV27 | TGTGCCAGCAGGGGACAGGGGGCGGGTGTTGATGAGCAGTTCTTC | CASRGQGAGVDEQFF
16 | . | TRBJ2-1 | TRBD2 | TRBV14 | TGTGCCAGCAGCCAAGAACGACTAGCTCTCTACAATGAGCAGTTCTTC | CASSQERLALYNEQFF
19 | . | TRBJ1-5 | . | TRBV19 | TGTGCCAGTAGTATGAATTTGCGCTTCGGTCAGGGTAGCAATCAGCCCCAGCATTTT | CASSMNLRFGQGSNQPQHF
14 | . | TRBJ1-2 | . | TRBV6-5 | TGTGCCAGCAGGATACCCAGGGGCCTCTATGGCTACACCTTC | CASRIPRGLYGYTF
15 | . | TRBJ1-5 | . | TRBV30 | TGTGCCTGGAGCGGCCGCGGTCGGCGCAATCAGCCCCAGCATTTT | CAWSGRGRRNQPQHF
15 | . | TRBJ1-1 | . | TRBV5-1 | TGCGCCAGCAGCTTGGATACAGCGCGGGGCACTGAAGCTTTCTTT | CASSLDTARGTEAFF
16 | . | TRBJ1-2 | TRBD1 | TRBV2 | TGTGCCAGCAGTGGGGACAGTAATCAGGGTCCGTCTGGCTACACCTTC | CASSGDSNQGPSGYTF
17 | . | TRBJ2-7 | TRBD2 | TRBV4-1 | TGCGCCAGCAGCCAAGAGACTAGCGGTCCTCGTTCCTACGAGCAGTACTTC | CASSQETSGPRSYEQYF
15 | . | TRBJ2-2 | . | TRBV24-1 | TGTGCCACCAGTGATTTGTCCCATGACACCGGGGAGCTGTTTTTT | CATSDLSHDTGELFF
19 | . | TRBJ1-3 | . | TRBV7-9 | TGTGCCAGCAGCCCATCTTGGTACGAAACTAACTTGTCTGGAAACACCATATATTTT | CASSPSWYETNLSGNTIYF
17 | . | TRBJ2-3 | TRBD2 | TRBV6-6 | TGTGCCAGCAGCCGACTCAAAGCGGGAGGGCCGACAGATACGCAGTATTTT | CASSRLKAGGPTDTQYF